This T cell receptor beta chain originates from a study of T cells after yellow fever vaccination. The wider study: Libraries from low-cell-number fractions were prepared with the SMART-Seq v4 Ultra Low Input RNA kit. Findings of the study overall: Although the secondary response was weaker, it peaked faster, at day 5 versus 15. It was a small share of clonotypes that appeared in both CD4 and CD8 compartments.

5'RACE template switching added a universal primer site and UMIs to TCR cDNA. TCRdb fed the 5' RACE reads into MiXCR, producing one record per CDR3 protein. The table lists 65,000 to 90,000 distinct CDR3 sequences, less than 15% of them singletons, with 20% to 25% in the top ten. This clonotype was counted a few times. V gave up 8 bases and J gave up 6 bases, with 14 bases separating them. Germline lookup yields CDR1 MNHEY and CDR2 SVGEGT. The CDR3 is 13 residues long. The source of this sequence is a man between 18 and 35 years old who received the YFV17D yellow fever vaccine. Sequenced material: CD8+ T cells not binding an NS4B(214-222) dextramer, sorted from PBMCs, taken less than 25 days after the first yellow fever vaccination. The chain uses TRBV6-2 or TRBV6-3 and TRBJ1-5, with D perhaps matching TRBD1 (5 bases). For the CDR3, the DNA is TGTGCCAGCCGGGCGGGGGGGAGTCAGCCCCAGCATTTT. It is translated as CASRAGGSQPQHF.